A single sample is the source of the 8 T cell receptor beta chains below, sequenced in a study of blood T cell repertoires in COVID-19. Profiling relied on immunoSEQ multiplex PCR, and the TCRdb table lists in-frame clones only, not all of them. The table shows 75,000 to 80,000 clones, with approximately 80% occurring only once. Sequenced material: peripheral blood. These TCRs come from a woman aged 55-70 years with acute or convalescent COVID-19.

V and J are TRBV5-1 and TRBJ1-4, with 9 bases aligning to TRBD1. V shed 1 base, J shed 5 bases, and the junction held 3 bases outside the gene matches. Germline lookup yields CDR1 SGHRS and CDR2 YFSETQ. The CDR3 consists of 15 residues. The CDR3 loop is CASSLTGTGNEKLFF. In DNA form, the CDR3 reads TGCGCCAGCAGCTTGACCGGGACAGGGAATGAAAAACTGTTTTTT.

This clone was detected only once. This chain uses TRBV2 with TRBJ2-3, with 7 nucleotides matching TRBD1. CDR1 is SNHLY and CDR2 is FYNNEI in the germline V gene. This CDR3 region has 14 residues. V dropped 6 bases and J dropped 3; count of bases not matched to a gene: 6. Here the CDR3 DNA reads TGTGCCAGCAGAGACCGGGACAGTACAGATACGCAGTATTTT. Its translation is CASRDRDSTDTQYF.

Only a few counts were recorded for this clone. The CDR3 sequence: CASSMGLVLNTEAFF. CDR3 coding DNA: TGTGCCAGTAGTATGGGACTCGTGCTGAACACTGAAGCTTTCTTT. The chain has TRBV19 and TRBJ1-1, with D perhaps TRBD1 (5 bases). The V gene lost 3 bases and the J gene lost 0 bases, with 11 bases spanning the gap. There are 15 residues in the CDR3. CDR1 and CDR2 (germline): LNHDA, SQIVND (reference sequence).

The J gene is TRBJ1-1, the V gene TRBV9, with D unclear. V was cut by 0 bases and J by 9 bases, with 15 bases left in between. The CDR3 extends over 14 amino acids. Per germline, CDR1 SGDLS and CDR2 YYNGEE. Written as DNA, the CDR3 is TGTGCCAGCAGCGTAGGGTCTTTCGGGGAGAAAGCTTTCTTT. Translation: CASSVGSFGEKAFF.

The rearrangement joins TRBV4-1 to TRBJ1-1; the D gene is possibly TRBD1 (6 bases). Germline loops: CDR1 MGHRA, CDR2 YSYEKL. There are 15 residues in the CDR3. Trimming left V 7 bases short and J 1 base short, with 16 bases between. CDR3 sequence (DNA): TGCGCCAGCAACCACCGGGACACAGGGAACACTGAAGCTTTCTTT. This codes for CASNHRDTGNTEAFF.

This chain uses TRBV6-5 with TRBJ2-1; D is possibly TRBD1 (6 bases). The CDR3 length is 15 residues. The germline V and J ends were trimmed by 8 bases and 7 bases, with 21 bases remaining between them. Germline values: CDR1 MNHEY, CDR2 SVGAGI. The CDR3 DNA is TGTGCCAGCTGGGTGGACAGCGCCTCGGGGAATGAGCAGTTCTTC. Translation: CASWVDSASGNEQFF.

V usage is TRBV19 and J usage is TRBJ2-3, with TRBD1 as a possible D gene (6 bases). The CDR3 runs to 13 residues. The germline CDR1 and CDR2 sequences are LNHDA and SQIVND (reference sequence). V was pared by 3 bases and J by 6 bases, with 10 bases between. The CDR3 DNA follows: TGTGCCAGTAGTATTAGACAGGCCGATACGCAGTATTTT. It yields the protein CASSIRQADTQYF.

This clone was seen a single time. The chain uses TRBV9 and TRBJ2-5, with a possible D match to TRBD1 (5 bases). CDR3 length: 17 amino acids. V lost 0 bases, J lost 0 bases, and 15 bases lay in between. Germline CDR1 is SGDLS and CDR2 is YYNGEE. CDR3 coding DNA: TGTGCCAGCAGCGTAGGTAGGGGCAGCAAGTACCAAGAGACCCAGTACTTC. This sequence encodes CASSVGRGSKYQETQYF.